This T cell receptor (beta chain) appears in the sequencing data of a study of T cell changes during pregnancy in multiple sclerosis. Profiling relied on immunoSEQ multiplex PCR, and the TCRdb table lists in-frame clones only, not all of them. The profile covers about 76,000 clones, with less than 95% appearing a single time and approximately 0.58% taken by the ten largest. This sequence originates from a female donor with multiple sclerosis, enrolled in a pregnancy study. Sequencing was performed on peripheral blood, taken in the third trimester of pregnancy.

CDR3 in amino acids: CASSHTNSGGETQYF. The CDR3 nucleotides read TGCGCCAGCAGCCACACGAATAGCGGGGGGGAGACCCAGTACTTC. The chain employs TRBV4-1 and TRBJ2-5; 10 bases fit TRBD2. The CDR3 is 15 amino acids. With V trimmed by 3 bases and J by 5 bases, 6 bases remained unmatched. Germline CDR1 is MGHRA and CDR2 is YSYEKL.